These 24 T cell receptor beta chains were sequenced from one sample in a study of shared clonotypes between healthy human individuals. Sequenced by immunoSEQ multiplex PCR; TCRdb stores in-frame clones only, minus some. The sample has 170,000 or so clones, about 68% seen once; the top ten hold about 10%. The sequenced sample consisted of memory CD4+ T cells sorted from blood. As to subset: CD45RA-negative fraction. The receptor set was obtained from a man aged 25-45 years in good health.

The rearrangement uses TRBV5-4 and TRBJ2-7, with unresolved D. Trimming shortened V by 2 bases and J by 3 bases, and 9 bases separated the two germline ends. The germline gives CDR1 SGHNT, CDR2 YYREEE (reference sequence). The CDR3 runs 13 residues. The CDR3 region has the DNA TGTGCCAGCAGCTTAAACACTAACTACGAGCAGTACTTC. Amino acids: CASSLNTNYEQYF.

The rearrangement links TRBV7-9 to TRBJ1-2; D gene ambiguous. The germline V and J ends were trimmed by 2 bases and 4 bases, with 14 bases remaining between them. This CDR3 has 15 residues. The germline V gene has CDR1 SEHNR and CDR2 FQNEAQ (reference sequence). Here the CDR3 DNA reads TGTGCCAGCAGCTTACTCCTCGACGGAGGCTATGGCTACACCTTC. Protein product: CASSLLLDGGYGYTF.

This chain links TRBV5-6 with TRBJ2-7; TRBD2 matches 8 bases. CDR3 length equals 15 residues. From germline, CDR1 is SGHDT and CDR2 YYEEEE. J lost 4 bases, V lost 3 bases, and 9 bases had no gene match. CDR3 sequence reads: CASSSRAGVSYEQYF. The CDR3, as DNA: TGTGCCAGCAGCTCCCGAGCGGGAGTATCGTACGAGCAGTACTTC. The variable domain in full, with the rest retrieved from reference TRBV5-6 and TRBJ2-7, is DAGVTQSPTHLIKTRGQQVTLRCSPKSGHDTVSWYQQALGQGPQFIFQYYEEEERQRGNFPDRFSGHQFPNYSSELNVNALLLGDSALYLCASSSRAGVSYEQYFGPGTRLTVT.

The chain has TRBV19 and TRBJ2-6; D uncertain. Germline-derived CDR1 and CDR2 are LNHDA and SQIVND (reference sequence). V shed 11 bases and J shed 0 bases, with 11 bases lying between them. The CDR3 extends over 14 amino acids. The CDR3 sequence is CAAKALSGANVLTF. The CDR3 DNA reads as TGTGCCGCAAAAGCACTCTCTGGGGCCAACGTCCTGACTTTC.

V and J are TRBV11-2 and TRBJ1-4; D is possibly TRBD1 (5 bases). The CDR3 is 19 amino acids. Between the trimmed V and J ends, which lost 0 bases and 0 bases, there was a span of 17 bases. CDR1 SGHAT and CDR2 FQNNGV come from the germline V gene. The DNA of the CDR3 is TGTGCCAGCAGCTTAGAGGGCCTGGGGACCCGTGCAACTAATGAAAAACTGTTTTTT. As protein: CASSLEGLGTRATNEKLFF.

This clone was seen at least ten times. This sequence joins TRBV30 and TRBJ1-1; D gene uncertain. V was cut by 7 bases and J by 4 bases, with 16 bases left in between. CDR1 and CDR2 (germline): GTSNPN, SVGIG (reference sequence). The CDR3 contains 13 residues. The CDR3 here is CAYSEPGITEAFF. The CDR3 DNA is TGTGCCTACTCAGAACCGGGGATCACTGAAGCTTTCTTT.

The chain has TRBV4-1 and TRBJ2-5; 14 bases align to TRBD2. CDR1 is MGHRA and CDR2 is YSYEKL in the germline V gene. The CDR3 consists of 17 residues. The V and J ends lost 3 bases and 2 bases, in that order; junction bases with no gene match: 5. The CDR3 bases are TGCGCCAGCAGCCAGACTAGCGGGAGGGCCGGACAAGAGACCCAGTACTTC. The encoded protein is CASSQTSGRAGQETQYF.

There are many counts of this clone. The V call is TRBV28, the J call TRBJ2-7; a possible D gene is TRBD1 (5 bases). Germline V gene data show CDR1 as MDHEN and CDR2 as SYDVKM. V was trimmed by 8 bases and J by 2 bases, leaving 16 bases between them. The CDR3 is made up of 14 amino acids. The CDR3 is CASAPPRAPYEQYF. CDR3 DNA sequence: TGTGCCAGCGCCCCCCCCAGGGCCCCCTACGAGCAGTACTTC.

The chain joins TRBV29-1 to TRBJ1-2; D possibly corresponds to TRBD1 (5 bases). Germline CDR1 SQVTM, CDR2 ANQGSEA. Trimming stripped 2 bases from V and 7 bases from J, with 11 bases between. The CDR3 has 12 amino acids. CDR3 region: CSVETGGGGYTF. CDR3 in DNA: TGCAGCGTTGAAACGGGGGGTGGTGGCTACACCTTC.

The chain joins TRBV7-2 to TRBJ1-1; possibly TRBD1 for D (6 bases). The CDR3 has 14 residues. The germline gives CDR1 SGHTA, CDR2 FQGNSA. V was trimmed by 1 base and J by 5 bases, leaving 11 bases between them. The CDR3 loop reads CASSLVTGATEAFF. The CDR3 nucleotides read TGTGCCAGCAGCTTAGTGACGGGGGCGACTGAAGCTTTCTTT. Full variable domain (rest looked up from reference TRBV7-2 and TRBJ1-1): GAGVSQSPSNKVTEKGKDVELRCDPISGHTALYWYRQSLGQGLEFLIYFQGNSAPDKSGLPSDRFSAERTGGSVSTLTIQRTQQEDSAVYLCASSLVTGATEAFFGQGTRLTVV.

As regards this clone: The identical CDR3 is also encoded by other nucleotide sequences in the sample. The genes are TRBV18 and TRBJ1-1, with D possibly TRBD1 on 5 matching bases. The V and J ends lost 3 bases and 0 bases respectively, with 8 bases between them. This CDR3 has 14 residues. Germline assignment: CDR1 KGHSH and CDR2 LQKENI. The CDR3 region is CASSPQGLNTEAFF. As DNA, the CDR3 is TGTGCCAGCTCACCGCAGGGTCTGAACACTGAAGCTTTCTTT.

The chain carries TRBV2 and TRBJ2-1, with D unclear. Germline CDR1 reads SNHLY; CDR2 reads FYNNEI. V was cut by 6 bases and J by 2 bases, with 14 bases left in between. The length of the CDR3 is 15 residues. The CDR3 bases are TGTGCCAGCAGAGAGACGCCCTTGACCTACAATGAGCAGTTCTTC. Encoded protein: CASRETPLTYNEQFF.

The genes are TRBV2 and TRBJ2-7; D might be TRBD2 (6 bases). The CDR3 is 13 amino acids. Germline CDR1 reads SNHLY; CDR2 reads FYNNEI. V lost 4 bases, J lost 3 bases, and 10 bases lay in between. The DNA of the CDR3 is TGTGCCAGCAGTGCGTCGGGAGACTACGAGCAGTACTTC. This translates into CASSASGDYEQYF.

This chain joins TRBV25-1 and TRBJ2-2, with a tentative D call TRBD2 (6 bases). V shed 8 bases and J shed 3 bases, with 22 bases lying between them. The length of the CDR3 is 17 residues. Germline V gene lookup returns CDR1 MGHDK and CDR2 SYGVNS. The CDR3 region has the DNA TGTGCCAGCTCCTTAACACCGGGGCGGGATTACACCGGGGAGCTGTTTTTT. It yields the protein CASSLTPGRDYTGELFF.

The chain employs TRBV5-4 and TRBJ2-1, with TRBD1 matching over 8 bases. The ends lost 0 bases at V and 9 bases at J; junction bases unmatched: 8. CDR3 size: 15 residues. The germline gives CDR1 SGHNT, CDR2 YYREEE (reference sequence). For the CDR3, the DNA is TGTGCCAGCAGCTTGGGGCAGGGGGCCCTGGGTGAGCAGTTCTTC. This sequence encodes CASSLGQGALGEQFF.

In the case of this clone: The same CDR3 is also encoded by other DNA sequences in this sample. The chain carries TRBV18 and TRBJ2-6; D remains unclear. Trimming removed 6 bases at V and 0 bases at J, with 3 bases between. CDR1 is KGHSH and CDR2 is LQKENI in the germline V gene. The CDR3 is made up of 13 amino acids. The CDR3 DNA follows: TGTGCCAGCTCTCCCTCTGGGGCCAACGTCCTGACTTTC. Residues: CASSPSGANVLTF.

Turning to this clone: An end of the junction differs from the germline gene, which may be a read error. The rearrangement links TRBV28 to TRBJ2-1; D possibly uses TRBD1 or TRBD2 (5 bases each). CDR1 and CDR2 from the germline V gene are MDHEN and SYDVKM. The CDR3 is 10 residues long. The DNA for the CDR3 is TGTGCCAGCAGTTCGCAGGGACGGGTCTTC. Its translation: CASSSQGRVF.

This chain connects TRBV10-3 to TRBJ2-5; 15 nucleotides match TRBD2. The germline CDR1 and CDR2 sequences are ENHRY and SYGVKD. CDR3 length: 16 residues. V was clipped by 3 bases and J by 5 bases; unmatched bases: 4. This CDR3 is CAISEPGLAGGETQYF. The CDR3 bases are TGTGCCATCAGTGAACCCGGACTAGCGGGAGGGGAGACCCAGTACTTC.

V gene TRBV6-6 combines with J gene TRBJ1-4, with TRBD1 matching 9 bases. Germline V gene data show CDR1 as MNHNY and CDR2 as SVGAGI (reference sequence). The CDR3 contains 13 residues. The V segment lost 5 bases and the J segment 11 bases; nucleotides outside the gene matches: 6. Written as DNA, the CDR3 is TGTGCCAGCAGTGAGTCGACAGGGGGTAAACTGTTTTTT. Its translation is CASSESTGGKLFF.

This clone was detected many times. V gene TRBV7-8 combines with J gene TRBJ1-2, with unresolved D. The V gene lost 1 base and the J gene lost 8 bases, with 20 bases spanning the gap. Germline CDR1 SGHVS, CDR2 FQNEAQ. The CDR3 is made up of 16 amino acids. In nucleotides, the CDR3 is TGTGCCAGCAGCTTAGGAAAAAGGGAGAGCCTAAGGGGCTACACCTTC. Translation gives CASSLGKRESLRGYTF.

This clone was counted a single time. The gene calls are TRBV7-1 and TRBJ2-5; D is perhaps TRBD1 (6 bases). TRBV7-1 is placed among ORFs of uncertain function. The V end lost 5 bases, the J end lost 5 bases, and 15 bases lay between the germline ends. This CDR3 is built from 14 residues. The CDR3 DNA reads as TGTGCCAGCAGCCAAGGCGGACAGTGGGAGACCCAGTACTTC. Amino acids: CASSQGGQWETQYF.

This chain uses TRBV18 with TRBJ2-7; D remains unclear. Trimming stripped 0 bases from V and 6 bases from J, with 15 bases between. Germline V gene lookup returns CDR1 KGHSH and CDR2 LQKENI. This CDR3 is 15 amino acids long. The CDR3, as DNA: TGTGCCAGCTCACCACCTCACCACCCCTCGGGCGAGCAGTACTTC. Amino acid sequence: CASSPPHHPSGEQYF.

CDR3 region: CASSQTTGASAEAFF. The DNA of the CDR3 is TGCGCCAGCAGCCAAACGACAGGGGCTAGCGCTGAAGCTTTCTTT. V gene TRBV5-1 combines with J gene TRBJ1-1, with TRBD1 matching 8 bases. V lost 4 bases to trimming and J lost 6 bases; unmatched junction nucleotides: 11. The length of the CDR3 is 15 residues. The germline CDR1 and CDR2 sequences are SGHRS and YFSETQ.

The V and J genes are TRBV6-4 and TRBJ2-3; 12 nucleotides match TRBD2. This CDR3 contains 15 residues. After removal of 3 bases from V and 3 bases from J, the junction contained 1 base not matched to a gene. Germline V gives CDR1 MRHNA, CDR2 SNTAGT. CDR3 DNA sequence: TGTGCCAGCAGTGAGGGGACTAGCGGGACAGATACGCAGTATTTT. Translation: CASSEGTSGTDTQYF.